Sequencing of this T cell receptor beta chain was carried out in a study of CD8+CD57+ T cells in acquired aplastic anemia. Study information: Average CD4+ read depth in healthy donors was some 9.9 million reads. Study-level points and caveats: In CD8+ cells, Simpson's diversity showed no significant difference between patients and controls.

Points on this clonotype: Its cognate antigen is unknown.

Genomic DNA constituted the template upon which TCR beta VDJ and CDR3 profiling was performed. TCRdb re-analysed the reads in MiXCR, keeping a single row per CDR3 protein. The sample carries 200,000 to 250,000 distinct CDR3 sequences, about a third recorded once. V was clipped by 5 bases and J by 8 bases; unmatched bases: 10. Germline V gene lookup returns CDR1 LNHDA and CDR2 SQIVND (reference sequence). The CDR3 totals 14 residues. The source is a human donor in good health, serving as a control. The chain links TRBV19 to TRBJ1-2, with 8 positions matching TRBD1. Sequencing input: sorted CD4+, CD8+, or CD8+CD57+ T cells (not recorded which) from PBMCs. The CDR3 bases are TGTGCCAGTAGTTTCGGGACAGGAGCGTACGGCTACACCTTC. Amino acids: CASSFGTGAYGYTF.